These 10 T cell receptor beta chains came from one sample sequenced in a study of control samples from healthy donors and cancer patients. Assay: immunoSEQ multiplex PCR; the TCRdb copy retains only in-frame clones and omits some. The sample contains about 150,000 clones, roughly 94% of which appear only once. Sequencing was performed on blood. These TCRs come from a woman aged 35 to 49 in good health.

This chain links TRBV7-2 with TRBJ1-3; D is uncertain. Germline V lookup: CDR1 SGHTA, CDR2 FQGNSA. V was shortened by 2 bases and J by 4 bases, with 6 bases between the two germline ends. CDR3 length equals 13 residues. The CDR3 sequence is CASSLPGGNTIYF. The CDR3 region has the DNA TGTGCCAGCAGCTTACCTGGGGGAAACACCATATATTTT.

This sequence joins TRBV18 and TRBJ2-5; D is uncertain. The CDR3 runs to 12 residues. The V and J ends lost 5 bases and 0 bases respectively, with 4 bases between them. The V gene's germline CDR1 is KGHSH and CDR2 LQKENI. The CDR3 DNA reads TGTGCCAGCTCAAGAAACCAAGAGACCCAGTACTTC. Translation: CASSRNQETQYF.

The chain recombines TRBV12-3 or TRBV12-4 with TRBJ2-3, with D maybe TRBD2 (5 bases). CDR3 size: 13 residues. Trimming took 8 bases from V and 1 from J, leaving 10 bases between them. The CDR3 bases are TGTGCCAGCTGGCGGGCTGGCACAGATACGCAGTATTTT. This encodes CASWRAGTDTQYF.

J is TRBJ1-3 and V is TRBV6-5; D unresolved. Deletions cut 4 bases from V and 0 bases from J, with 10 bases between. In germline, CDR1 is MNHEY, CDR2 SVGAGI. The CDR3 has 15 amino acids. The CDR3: CASSSDPTSGNTIYF. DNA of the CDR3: TGTGCCAGCAGTTCGGACCCAACCTCTGGAAACACCATATATTTT.

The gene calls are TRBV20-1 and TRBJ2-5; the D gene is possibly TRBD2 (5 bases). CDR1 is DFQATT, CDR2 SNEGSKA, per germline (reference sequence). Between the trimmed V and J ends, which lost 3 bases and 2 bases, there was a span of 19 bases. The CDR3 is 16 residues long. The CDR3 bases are TGCAGTGCTAGTTCTAGAGGGAGAGGACTTCAAGAGACCCAGTACTTC. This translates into CSASSRGRGLQETQYF.

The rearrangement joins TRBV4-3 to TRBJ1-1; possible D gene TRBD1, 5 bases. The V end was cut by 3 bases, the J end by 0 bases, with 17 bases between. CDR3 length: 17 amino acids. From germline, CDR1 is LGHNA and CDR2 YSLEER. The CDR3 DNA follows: TGCGCCAGCAGCCAGAAAGGGGCCAGTAGCATGAACACTGAAGCTTTCTTT. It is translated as CASSQKGASSMNTEAFF.

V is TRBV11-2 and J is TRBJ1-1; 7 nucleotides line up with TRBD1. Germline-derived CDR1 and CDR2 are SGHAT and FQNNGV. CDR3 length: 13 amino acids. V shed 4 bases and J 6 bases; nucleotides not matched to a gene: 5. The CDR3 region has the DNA TGTGCCAGCAGCTCCGACAGGGACGCTGAAGCTTTCTTT. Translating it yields CASSSDRDAEAFF.

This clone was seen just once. CDR3: CASSLAHYRDRPLYTF. In DNA form, the CDR3 reads TGTGCCAGCAGCTTAGCTCATTACCGGGACAGGCCGCTCTACACCTTC. The genes are TRBV7-2 and TRBJ1-2; 8 bases are shared with TRBD1. The CDR3 is 16 residues long. Per germline, CDR1 SGHTA and CDR2 FQGNSA. J gave up 10 bases and V 0 bases, and 13 bases lay outside the gene matches.

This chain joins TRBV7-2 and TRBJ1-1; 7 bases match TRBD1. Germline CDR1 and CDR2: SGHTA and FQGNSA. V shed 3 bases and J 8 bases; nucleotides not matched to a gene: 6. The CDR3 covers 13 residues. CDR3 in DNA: TGTGCCAGCAGCTTGGTCGACAGGGTCGAAGCTTTCTTT. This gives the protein CASSLVDRVEAFF.

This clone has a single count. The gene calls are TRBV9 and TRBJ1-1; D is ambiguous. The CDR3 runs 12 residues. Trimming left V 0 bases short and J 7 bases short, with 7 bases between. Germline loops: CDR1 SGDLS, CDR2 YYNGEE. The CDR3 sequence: CASSVVDGEAFF. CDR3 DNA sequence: TGTGCCAGCAGCGTAGTAGACGGTGAAGCTTTCTTT.